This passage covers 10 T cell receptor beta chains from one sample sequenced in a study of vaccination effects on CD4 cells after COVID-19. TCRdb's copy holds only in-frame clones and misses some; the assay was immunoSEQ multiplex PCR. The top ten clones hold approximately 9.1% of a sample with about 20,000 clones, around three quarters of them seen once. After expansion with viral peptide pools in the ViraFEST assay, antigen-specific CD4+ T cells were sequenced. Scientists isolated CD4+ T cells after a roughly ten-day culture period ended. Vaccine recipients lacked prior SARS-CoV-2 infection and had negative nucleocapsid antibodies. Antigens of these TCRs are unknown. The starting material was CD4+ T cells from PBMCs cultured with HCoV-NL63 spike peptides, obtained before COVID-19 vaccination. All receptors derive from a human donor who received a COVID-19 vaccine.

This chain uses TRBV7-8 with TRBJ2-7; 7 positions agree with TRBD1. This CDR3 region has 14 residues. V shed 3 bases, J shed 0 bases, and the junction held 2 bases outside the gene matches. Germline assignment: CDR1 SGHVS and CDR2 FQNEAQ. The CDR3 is CASSLGQYSYEQYF. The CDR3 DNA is TGTGCCAGCAGCTTGGGACAGTACTCCTACGAGCAGTACTTC.

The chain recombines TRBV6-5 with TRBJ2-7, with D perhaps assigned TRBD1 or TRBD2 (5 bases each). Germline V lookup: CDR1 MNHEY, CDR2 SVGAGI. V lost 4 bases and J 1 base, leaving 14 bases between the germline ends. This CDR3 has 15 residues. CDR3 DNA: TGTGCCAGCAGTTTTACCGGGACGGTATCCTACGAGCAGTACTTC. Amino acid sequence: CASSFTGTVSYEQYF.

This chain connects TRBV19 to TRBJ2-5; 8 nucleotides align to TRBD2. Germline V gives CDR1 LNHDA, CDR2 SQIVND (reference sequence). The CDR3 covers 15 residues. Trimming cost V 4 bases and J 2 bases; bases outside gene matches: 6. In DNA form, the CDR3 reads TGTGCCAGTAGTAGGGTCGGGACTAGTCAAGAGACCCAGTACTTC. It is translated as CASSRVGTSQETQYF.

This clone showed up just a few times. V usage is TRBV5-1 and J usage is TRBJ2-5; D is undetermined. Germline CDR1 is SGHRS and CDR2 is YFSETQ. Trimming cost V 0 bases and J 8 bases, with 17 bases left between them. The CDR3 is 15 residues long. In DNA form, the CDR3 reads TGCGCCAGCAGCTTGGGAAATGAACACCGAGTCACCCAGTACTTC. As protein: CASSLGNEHRVTQYF.

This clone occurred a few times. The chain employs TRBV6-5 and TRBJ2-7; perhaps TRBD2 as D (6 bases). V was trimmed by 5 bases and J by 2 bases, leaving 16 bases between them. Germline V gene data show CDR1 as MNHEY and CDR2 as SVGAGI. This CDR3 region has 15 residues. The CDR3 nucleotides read TGTGCCAGCAGTCGTTTTGGCGGGGATACCTACGAGCAGTACTTC. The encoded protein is CASSRFGGDTYEQYF.

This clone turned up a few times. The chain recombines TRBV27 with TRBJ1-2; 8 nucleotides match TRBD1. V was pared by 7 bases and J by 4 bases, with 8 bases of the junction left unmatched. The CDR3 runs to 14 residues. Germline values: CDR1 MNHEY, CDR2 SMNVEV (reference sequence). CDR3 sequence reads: CASTAPGQGYGYTF. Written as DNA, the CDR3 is TGTGCCAGCACCGCTCCCGGACAGGGCTATGGCTACACCTTC.

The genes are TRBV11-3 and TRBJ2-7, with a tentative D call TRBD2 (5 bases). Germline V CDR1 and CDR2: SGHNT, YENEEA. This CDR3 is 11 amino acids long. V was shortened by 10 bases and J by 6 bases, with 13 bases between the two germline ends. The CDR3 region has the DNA TGTGCCAACCCGAGGGAATGCGAGCAGTACTTC. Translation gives CANPRECEQYF.

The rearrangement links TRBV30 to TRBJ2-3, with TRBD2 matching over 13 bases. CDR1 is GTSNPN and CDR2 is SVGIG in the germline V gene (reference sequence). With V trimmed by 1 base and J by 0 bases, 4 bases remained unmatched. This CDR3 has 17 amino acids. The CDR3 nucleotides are TGTGCCTGGAGTGGGACTAGCGGGGGATATAGCACAGATACGCAGTATTTT. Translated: CAWSGTSGGYSTDTQYF.

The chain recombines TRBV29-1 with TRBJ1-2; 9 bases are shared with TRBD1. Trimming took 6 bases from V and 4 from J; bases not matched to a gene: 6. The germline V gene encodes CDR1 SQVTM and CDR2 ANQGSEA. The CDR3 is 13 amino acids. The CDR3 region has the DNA TGCAGCGTGGGGGGGGGACAGGGCTATGGCTACACCTTC. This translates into CSVGGGQGYGYTF.

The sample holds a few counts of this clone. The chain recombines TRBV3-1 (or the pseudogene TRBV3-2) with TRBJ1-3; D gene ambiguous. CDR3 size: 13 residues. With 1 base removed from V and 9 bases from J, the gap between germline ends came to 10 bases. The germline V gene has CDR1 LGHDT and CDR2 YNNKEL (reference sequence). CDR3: CASSQGEVSTIYF. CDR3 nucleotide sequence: TGTGCCAGCAGCCAAGGGGAGGTTTCCACCATATATTTT.